Given below is one T cell receptor (beta chain) in context. Its specificity is not known. It was with 60 Vbeta and 13 Jbeta primers that the PCR ran. Only in-frame clones appear in the TCRdb table, and some are missing; sequencing was by immunoSEQ multiplex PCR. The sample records 150,000 to 200,000 clones, around 80% being singletons. These data are taken from a study of cytomegalovirus exposure and HLA in healthy donors. Study results and limitations: 87-base-pair reads could not separate some V segments, including TRBV6-2 and TRBV6-3. Analysis performed later showed TCR beta chains linked to HLA being more clonally expanded than equally common others.

The ends were cut back, 3 bases at V and 2 bases at J, with 13 bases in the middle. The CDR3 runs to 15 residues. CDR1 is SGHRS and CDR2 is YFSETQ in the germline V gene. The gene calls are TRBV5-1 and TRBJ2-3; D may be TRBD2 (6 bases). This sequence was found in a female donor in good health and CMV-seronegative. The sequencing input was PBMCs. CDR3 residues: CASSSLGGITDTQYF. CDR3 DNA sequence: TGCGCCAGCAGCTCCCTCGGCGGGATCACAGATACGCAGTATTTT.